The 17 T cell receptor beta chains below were found in one sample sequenced in a study of shared clonotypes between healthy human individuals. TCRdb's copy holds only in-frame clones and misses some; the assay was immunoSEQ multiplex PCR. This sample has a few million clones, with 90% to 95% found just once. Sequenced input: naive CD4+ T cells from PBMCs. Indicated subset: CD45RA+ positively selected. The receptor source for this set is a man younger than 35 in good health. Some clones in this sample may be carry-over from other donors' samples.

This clone was observed once. This sequence joins TRBV7-9 and TRBJ1-1; possibly TRBD1 for D (5 bases). The CDR3 spans 15 residues. CDR1 SEHNR and CDR2 FQNEAQ come from the germline V gene (reference sequence). The V and J ends lost 3 bases and 0 bases respectively, with 11 bases between them. CDR3 loop: CASSLGPRMNTEAFF. CDR3 in DNA: TGTGCCAGCAGCTTGGGACCGCGAATGAACACTGAAGCTTTCTTT.

This clone was counted a few times. The chain carries TRBV4-1 and TRBJ2-7; D is possibly TRBD1 (6 bases). V was pared by 2 bases and J by 3 bases, with 11 bases between. The length of the CDR3 is 14 residues. Per germline, CDR1 MGHRA and CDR2 YSYEKL. CDR3 nucleotide sequence: TGCGCCAGCAGCCAATGGGCAGGGGTCTACGAGCAGTACTTC. Translation gives CASSQWAGVYEQYF.

The chain is built from TRBV4-3 and TRBJ1-2; no clear D gene. V dropped 3 bases and J dropped 8 bases, with 22 bases sitting between them. The germline V gene has CDR1 LGHNA and CDR2 YSLEER. The CDR3 loop spans 16 amino acids. For the CDR3, the DNA is TGCGCCAGCAGCCAGCTCAATACCTGGGCGGGTCGGGGCTACACCTTC. The encoded protein is CASSQLNTWAGRGYTF.

DNA of the CDR3: TGTGCCAGCAGTAGCGGGACCCGGTGGGGCAATGAGCAGTTCTTC. Translation gives CASSSGTRWGNEQFF. The chain is built from TRBV25-1 and TRBJ2-1; 7 bases match TRBD2. Losses at the gene ends were 5 bases for V and 6 bases for J; bases not matched to a gene: 10. CDR3 length: 15 amino acids. Germline CDR1 reads MGHDK; CDR2 reads SYGVNS.

The chain uses TRBV11-2 and TRBJ2-3; tentatively, D is TRBD1 or TRBD2 (5 bases each). V gave up 0 bases and J gave up 14 bases, with 15 bases separating them. This CDR3 contains 13 residues. CDR1 and CDR2 from the germline V gene are SGHAT and FQNNGV. Here the CDR3 DNA reads TGTGCCAGCAGCTTAGATGATGGGACCCGGCTGTATTTT. This sequence encodes CASSLDDGTRLYF.

This clone was observed a single time. The rearrangement links TRBV29-1 to TRBJ1-4, with D maybe TRBD1 (6 bases). Per the germline V gene, CDR1 is SQVTM and CDR2 is ANQGSEA. This CDR3 contains 13 residues. With 7 bases removed from V and 12 bases from J, the gap between germline ends came to 21 bases. Written as DNA, the CDR3 is TGCAGCGCCGGAGAACAGGGATTAACCCAACTGTTTTTT. It codes for CSAGEQGLTQLFF.

The CDR3 nucleotides are TGTGCCAGCAGTGGGGACAGGACCCAAGAGACCCAGTACTTC. Translated, it gives CASSGDRTQETQYF. The J gene is TRBJ2-5, the V gene TRBV2, with 8 bases aligning to TRBD1. CDR1 and CDR2 from the germline V gene are SNHLY and FYNNEI. The CDR3 totals 14 residues. V was pared by 4 bases and J by 1 base, with 2 bases of the junction left unmatched.

The chain carries TRBV11-2 and TRBJ1-2; D is undetermined. Trimming stripped 5 bases from V and 5 bases from J, with 18 bases between. Germline CDR1 is SGHAT and CDR2 is FQNNGV. The CDR3 loop spans 15 amino acids. CDR3: CASSPEVAATYGYTF. In nucleotides, the CDR3 is TGTGCCAGCAGCCCAGAGGTGGCAGCGACGTATGGCTACACCTTC.

V usage is TRBV5-1 and J usage is TRBJ2-7; 9 bases agree with TRBD1. The V gene end was trimmed by 0 bases and the J gene end by 5 bases; junction bases not matched to a gene: 12. This CDR3 comprises 17 residues. The germline V gene encodes CDR1 SGHRS and CDR2 YFSETQ. The CDR3 sequence is CASSLDPGGQGNNEQYF. As DNA, the CDR3 is TGCGCCAGCAGCTTGGACCCCGGGGGACAGGGTAATAACGAGCAGTACTTC.

V is TRBV29-1 and J is TRBJ1-1, with 8 nucleotides matching TRBD1. Germline CDR1 reads SQVTM; CDR2 reads ANQGSEA. This CDR3 spans 16 amino acids. V shed 4 bases and J 0 bases; nucleotides not matched to a gene: 10. The CDR3 is CSVGRQGSLVNTEAFF. The CDR3 DNA is TGCAGCGTTGGAAGACAGGGGTCCCTCGTGAACACTGAAGCTTTCTTT.

V usage is TRBV5-1 and J usage is TRBJ2-3; 7 bases align to TRBD2. V trimming: 0 bases; J trimming: 4 bases; junction bases outside the gene matches: 2. Looked up from germline, CDR1 is SGHRS and CDR2 is YFSETQ. The CDR3 is 14 residues long. The CDR3 DNA is TGCGCCAGCAGCTTGGATCTAGCGGCAGATACGCAGTATTTT. Protein: CASSLDLAADTQYF.

CDR3 loop: CSVENSYEQYF. DNA of the CDR3: TGCAGCGTTGAAAACAGCTACGAGCAGTACTTC. V gene TRBV29-1 combines with J gene TRBJ2-7; D ambiguous. The germline CDR1 and CDR2 sequences are SQVTM and ANQGSEA. CDR3 length: 11 amino acids. The ends were cut back, 2 bases at V and 3 bases at J, with 5 bases in the middle.

CDR3 nucleotides: TGTGCCAGCAGCTTCGGGACTAGCGGGATGGAGCAGTTCTTC. This sequence encodes CASSFGTSGMEQFF. This rearrangement joins TRBV7-9 to TRBJ2-1; TRBD2 matches 13 bases. After removal of 3 bases from V and 10 bases from J, the junction contained 3 bases not matched to a gene. The CDR3 totals 14 residues. Germline CDR1 and CDR2: SEHNR and FQNEAQ (reference sequence).

V gene TRBV28 combines with J gene TRBJ2-5; either TRBD1 or TRBD2 may supply D (7 bases each). The DNA end favors TRBJ2-7, so the J call may be wrong. The CDR3 has 13 amino acids. Germline lookup yields CDR1 MDHEN and CDR2 SYDVKM. CDR3 in amino acids: CARTQGGMDEQYF. In nucleotides, the CDR3 is TGTGCCAGGACTCAGGGGGGGATGGACGAGCAGTACTTC.

This chain joins TRBV6-1 and TRBJ1-2; D unclear. The CDR3 consists of 14 residues. Germline CDR1 reads MNHNS; CDR2 reads SASEGT. V gave up 0 bases and J gave up 8 bases, with 13 bases separating them. The CDR3 region has the DNA TGTGCCAGCAGTGAAGCTTGGGTAGCTGGGGGCTACACCTTC. This translates into CASSEAWVAGGYTF.

In this sample, this clone turned up a few times. Other DNA sequences in the sample encode the same CDR3. The chain carries TRBV5-1 and TRBJ2-2; D gene unclear. This CDR3 is 14 amino acids long. CDR1 is SGHRS and CDR2 is YFSETQ in the germline V gene. V lost 2 bases to trimming and J lost 5 bases, with 10 bases between them. The CDR3 bases are TGCGCCAGCAGCTTATCTAGTGATACCGGGGAGCTGTTTTTT. It yields the protein CASSLSSDTGELFF.

This rearrangement joins TRBV6-4 to TRBJ2-2, with a possible D match to TRBD1 (7 bases). There are 15 residues in the CDR3. V lost 7 bases to trimming and J lost 4 bases, with 16 bases between them. Germline V gives CDR1 MRHNA, CDR2 SNTAGT. The CDR3 bases are TGTGCCAGCACCGACCAGGGGGGAGGCACCGGGGAGCTGTTTTTT. Translated: CASTDQGGGTGELFF.